Below are 25 T cell receptor beta chains sequenced from a single sample in a study of metastatic and nonmetastatic thyroid tumors. Ahead of thyroid surgery, no patient had received treatment of any kind. TCRdb re-clonotyped the PCR reads via MiXCR. The data show 25,000 to 35,000 clones, with 20% to 30% seen just once and 9.2% held by the top ten. Sample: blood. These receptors were obtained from a female donor with papillary thyroid cancer or a benign thyroid nodule (not recorded which). Some clones in this sample may be carry-over from other donors' samples.

The rearrangement links TRBV6-5 to TRBJ1-1, with a weak D call TRBD1 (6 bases). V lost 4 bases and J lost 9, with 12 bases in between. The germline CDR1 and CDR2 sequences are MNHEY and SVGAGI. The CDR3 is 12 amino acids. CDR3 bases: TGTGCCAGCAGTTGGGGCCAGGGGAAAGCTTTCTTT. This sequence encodes CASSWGQGKAFF.

The table lists this clone with many counts. The J gene is TRBJ2-7, the V gene TRBV11-2; 8 nucleotides agree with TRBD2. Losses at the gene ends were 4 bases for V and 3 bases for J; bases not matched to a gene: 8. The CDR3 loop spans 15 amino acids. The V gene's germline CDR1 is SGHAT and CDR2 FQNNGV. Here the CDR3 reads CASSSLAGTLYEQYF. The CDR3 nucleotides are TGTGCCAGCAGCTCCCTAGCGGGCACCCTCTACGAGCAGTACTTC.

This clone showed up just a few times. This may be a read error, as it is one base from a much larger clone. The same CDR3 also results from other DNA sequences found in this sample. The J gene is TRBJ2-2, the V gene TRBV18; possible D gene TRBD2, 6 bases. There are 14 residues in the CDR3. Trimming shortened V by 6 bases and J by 4 bases, and 12 bases separated the two germline ends. Per germline, CDR1 KGHSH and CDR2 LQKENI. CDR3: CASSPSSVTGELFF. The CDR3 DNA sequence: TGTGCCAGCTCGCCATCTAGCGTCACCGGGGAGCTGTTTTTT. Full variable domain (outside the CDR3, taken from reference TRBV18 and TRBJ2-2): NAGVMQNPRHLVRRRGQEARLRCSPMKGHSHVYWYRQLPEEGLKFMVYLQKENIIDESGMPKERFSAEFPKEGPSILRIQQVVRGDSAAYFCASSPSSVTGELFFGEGSRLTVL.

This clone came up many times. The V gene is TRBV2, the J gene TRBJ2-2; D gene unclear. Germline CDR1 and CDR2: SNHLY and FYNNEI. The CDR3 sequence is 13 residues long. Trimming left V 9 bases short and J 4 bases short, with 12 bases between. The DNA of the CDR3 is TGTGCCAGTCAACGGGTCCCCACCGGGGAGCTGTTTTTT. Its protein product is CASQRVPTGELFF.

This clone was picked up many times. The chain recombines TRBV7-2 with TRBJ1-4, with D perhaps matching TRBD1 (5 bases). The CDR3 covers 16 residues. Between the trimmed V and J ends, which lost 1 base and 6 bases, there was a span of 15 bases. The germline V gene has CDR1 SGHTA and CDR2 FQGNSA. CDR3 bases: TGTGCCAGCAGCTTAGGTCCAGGGTGGGAGGATGAAAAACTGTTTTTT. Amino acids: CASSLGPGWEDEKLFF.

This clone has ten or more counts. This rearrangement joins TRBV5-4 to TRBJ2-7; 11 bases line up with TRBD2. The germline V gene has CDR1 SGHNT and CDR2 YYREEE (reference sequence). V lost 3 bases and J lost 3; bases outside the gene matches: 14. This CDR3 spans 18 amino acids. CDR3 in amino acids: CASSYRLAGILGDYEQYF. DNA for the CDR3: TGTGCCAGCAGCTACCGACTAGCGGGAATTTTAGGGGACTACGAGCAGTACTTC.

Many counts were recorded for this clone. V usage is TRBV24-1 and J usage is TRBJ1-1; TRBD1 agrees at 8 bases. V lost 4 bases, J lost 2 bases, and 5 bases stayed unmatched. The CDR3 spans 15 residues. From germline, CDR1 is KGHDR and CDR2 SFDVKD. The CDR3 here is CATSESTGGNTEAFF. The CDR3 DNA reads as TGTGCCACCAGTGAATCTACAGGGGGAAACACTGAAGCTTTCTTT.

As to this clone: Possible read error: a much larger clone is one base away. The J gene is TRBJ1-1, the V gene TRBV5-6, with a possible D match to TRBD1 (5 bases). This CDR3 comprises 13 residues. Germline CDR1 is SGHDT and CDR2 is YYEEEE. This CDR3 is CTISLGGNTEAFF. CDR3 DNA sequence: TGTACCATCAGCTTGGGGGGGAACACTGAAGCTTTCTTT.

This clone was recorded many times. The chain employs TRBV3-1 and TRBJ2-7; 13 bases line up with TRBD2. Trimming cost V 1 base and J 4 bases; bases outside gene matches: 1. Per germline, CDR1 LGHDT and CDR2 YNNKEL (reference sequence). The CDR3 has 15 residues. This CDR3 is CASSQGTSGSYEQYF. CDR3 in DNA: TGTGCCAGCAGCCAAGGGACTAGCGGGAGTTACGAGCAGTACTTC.

This clone showed up just a few times. One end of the junction does not line up with germline, which may come from a read error. This rearrangement joins TRBV2 to TRBJ1-3, with D maybe TRBD1 (5 bases). CDR1 SNHLY and CDR2 FYNNEI come from the germline V gene. This CDR3 is built from 15 residues. CDR3 amino acids: CASRVGVVTGNTIYF. The CDR3 coding sequence is TGTGCCAGCAGGGTAGGGGTGGTGACTGGAAACACCATATACTTT.

This clone was detected many times. The chain is built from TRBV20-1 and TRBJ2-1, with 7 nucleotides matching TRBD2. CDR3 size: 16 residues. V trimming: 3 bases; J trimming: 0 bases; junction bases outside the gene matches: 8. Per germline, CDR1 DFQATT and CDR2 SNEGSKA (reference sequence). In DNA, the CDR3 is TGCAGTGCTAGGGTAGGCGGGAGAAGCTCCTACAATGAGCAGTTCTTC. Translating it yields CSARVGGRSSYNEQFF.

This clone has at least ten counts. The V and J genes are TRBV20-1 and TRBJ2-3; 8 positions agree with TRBD2. V shed 0 bases and J 8 bases; nucleotides not matched to a gene: 13. The CDR3 is 16 residues long. Germline V lookup: CDR1 DFQATT, CDR2 SNEGSKA (reference sequence). The CDR3 nucleotides are TGCAGTGCTAGAGATTTGGGACTAGGTGAGGAGAGTACGCAGTATTTT. Encoded protein: CSARDLGLGEESTQYF.

This clone was seen ten or more times. The rearrangement links TRBV30 to TRBJ2-7, with D uncertain. The CDR3 is 12 residues long. Germline CDR1 and CDR2: GTSNPN and SVGIG (reference sequence). V was pared by 2 bases and J by 0 bases, with 5 bases between. The CDR3 reads CAWSRSSYEQYF. CDR3 sequence (DNA): TGTGCCTGGAGTAGATCCTCCTACGAGCAGTACTTC.

This clone was seen repeatedly, ten times or more. The V and J genes are TRBV7-2 and TRBJ1-6; no definite D call. Germline loops: CDR1 SGHTA, CDR2 FQGNSA. The CDR3 runs 18 residues. V was pared by 0 bases and J by 3 bases, with 15 bases between. The chain's CDR3 is CASSLASGPSNYNSPLHF. In DNA, the CDR3 is TGTGCCAGCAGCTTAGCGTCAGGTCCTTCCAACTATAATTCACCCCTCCACTTT.

The sample holds many counts of this clone. The chain links TRBV6-5 to TRBJ2-5, with D unclear. In germline, CDR1 is MNHEY, CDR2 SVGAGI. CDR3 length: 15 residues. V was trimmed by 1 base and J by 3 bases, leaving 12 bases between them. CDR3 amino acids: CASSYFYTSEETQYF. The CDR3 DNA follows: TGTGCCAGCAGTTACTTCTACACCTCAGAAGAGACCCAGTACTTC.

This clone was found many times. The V gene is TRBV20-1, the J gene TRBJ2-2; 10 positions agree with TRBD1. The V gene end was trimmed by 3 bases and the J gene end by 5 bases; junction bases not matched to a gene: 6. The CDR3 loop spans 15 amino acids. Germline CDR1 and CDR2: DFQATT and SNEGSKA (reference sequence). The CDR3 sequence: CSARRTGGGTGELFF. The CDR3 nucleotides read TGCAGTGCTAGGAGGACAGGGGGAGGAACCGGGGAGCTGTTTTTT.

This clone appeared many times. The V and J genes are TRBV20-1 and TRBJ1-2; 7 bases match TRBD1. Germline V gene lookup returns CDR1 DFQATT and CDR2 SNEGSKA (reference sequence). The length of the CDR3 is 15 residues. The junction had 11 bases not matched to a gene; V was cut back by 5 bases and J by 2 bases. CDR3 in amino acids: CSAGPALQGNYGYTF. As DNA, the CDR3 is TGCAGTGCTGGACCGGCACTACAGGGGAACTATGGCTACACCTTC.

The table lists this clone with many counts. The chain recombines TRBV28 with TRBJ1-2; D is unresolved. This CDR3 is 14 amino acids long. CDR1 is MDHEN, CDR2 SYDVKM, per germline. Trimming took off 1 base at V and 6 bases at J, with 12 bases between the two ends. CDR3 nucleotide sequence: TGTGCCAGCAGTTTATACACATTAAGGGATGGCTACACCTTC. This encodes CASSLYTLRDGYTF.

This clone came up a few times. A much larger clone lies one base from this, so it may be a read error. The chain carries TRBV3-1 and TRBJ2-1, with TRBD2 identical over 14 bases. The germline V gene encodes CDR1 LGHDT and CDR2 YNNKEL (reference sequence). The CDR3 spans 15 residues. The CDR3 protein is CASIQGPTSGRAMFF. CDR3 coding DNA: TGTGCCAGCATCCAAGGGCCGACTAGCGGGAGGGCCATGTTCTTC.

The chain combines TRBV18 with TRBJ2-1; 9 bases fit TRBD2. The CDR3 runs to 17 residues. Trimming cost V 0 bases and J 4 bases; bases outside gene matches: 7. CDR1 and CDR2 from the germline V gene are KGHSH and LQKENI. CDR3 loop: CASSPPASGMGYNEQFF. As DNA, the CDR3 is TGTGCCAGCTCACCACCCGCTAGCGGGATGGGTTACAATGAGCAGTTCTTC. Looking up the rest from reference TRBV18 and TRBJ2-1 gives the full variable domain: NAGVMQNPRHLVRRRGQEARLRCSPMKGHSHVYWYRQLPEEGLKFMVYLQKENIIDESGMPKERFSAEFPKEGPSILRIQQVVRGDSAAYFCASSPPASGMGYNEQFFGPGTRLTVL.

This sequence joins TRBV20-1 and TRBJ2-7, with D possibly being TRBD1 or TRBD2 (5 bases each). The CDR3 has 14 residues. V was trimmed by 3 bases and J by 1 base, leaving 13 bases between them. CDR1 and CDR2 (germline): DFQATT, SNEGSKA (reference sequence). The CDR3 region is CSASGAWGSYEQYF. As DNA, the CDR3 is TGCAGTGCTAGCGGGGCCTGGGGGTCCTACGAGCAGTACTTC.

About this clone: One end of the junction is discordant with germline, which a read error may explain. The V and J genes are TRBV11-3 and TRBJ2-3, with D possibly being TRBD2 (6 bases). Per the germline V gene, CDR1 is SGHNT and CDR2 is YENEEA. This CDR3 is 15 amino acids long. CDR3 in amino acids: CASSNLAVGPNTQYF. CDR3 DNA: TGTGCAAGCAGCAACTTAGCGGTAGGGCCAAATACGCAGTATTTT.

This clone showed up just once. The chain has TRBV7-9 and TRBJ2-3; D unclear. This CDR3 has 14 residues. Trimming stripped 2 bases from V and 4 bases from J, with 10 bases between. Germline V gene lookup returns CDR1 SEHNR and CDR2 FQNEAQ (reference sequence). The CDR3 sequence is CASSLSRVSDTQYF. As DNA, the CDR3 is TGTGCCAGCAGCTTAAGTCGAGTCTCAGATACGCAGTATTTT.

The table lists this clone with a few counts. The chain has TRBV28 and TRBJ2-7; maybe TRBD1 (6 bases). The CDR3 length is 15 residues. V was cut by 6 bases and J by 0 bases, with 15 bases left in between. CDR1 and CDR2 from the germline V gene are MDHEN and SYDVKM. The CDR3 sequence: CASRSFTGNSYEQYF. In nucleotides, the CDR3 is TGTGCCAGCAGATCCTTTACAGGGAACTCCTACGAGCAGTACTTC.

Many counts were recorded for this clone. This chain joins TRBV11-3 and TRBJ2-1, with 7 bases matching TRBD2. After removal of 3 bases from V and 8 bases from J, the junction contained 10 bases not matched to a gene. Germline V gene data show CDR1 as SGHNT and CDR2 as YENEEA. CDR3 length equals 15 residues. The CDR3 loop is CASSLEGTMRDEQFF. CDR3 bases: TGTGCCAGCAGCTTGGAGGGGACTATGAGGGATGAGCAGTTCTTC. Drawing the rest from reference TRBV11-3 and TRBJ2-1, the complete variable domain is EAGVVQSPRYKIIEKKQPVAFWCNPISGHNTLYWYLQNLGQGPELLIRYENEEAVDDSQLPKDRFSAERLKGVDSTLKIQPAELGDSAVYLCASSLEGTMRDEQFFGPGTRLTVL.